This T cell receptor (beta chain) was identified during a study of OX40 agonist ivuxolimab in advanced cancers. Study information: Patient treatment consisted of intravenous ivuxolimab administration every 2 weeks at 0.01 to 10 mg/kg.

Overall study findings and caveats: CD8+ T cells (on average) carried more expanded clones than CD4+ T cells.

About this clone: No antigen is known for it.

TCRdb's copy holds only in-frame clones and misses some; the assay was immunoSEQ multiplex PCR. The sample shows about 64,000 clones, under 95% of them seen only once. The CDR3 is made up of 11 amino acids. The V end lost 11 bases, the J end lost 8 bases, and 13 bases lay between the germline ends. Germline CDR1 SNHLY, CDR2 FYNNEI. Sequencing was performed on CD4+ or CD8+ T cells sorted from blood, taken in a trial of the OX40 agonist ivuxolimab. The receptor comes from an adult with an advanced solid tumor such as melanoma, head and neck, liver or kidney cancer. This rearrangement joins TRBV2 to TRBJ2-1, with D perhaps being TRBD1 or TRBD2 (6 bases each). The CDR3 loop reads CAGGGVYEQFF. As DNA, the CDR3 is TGTGCCGGAGGGGGAGTCTATGAGCAGTTCTTC.